This T cell receptor beta chain stems from a study of T-cell memory formation after mild COVID-19. Study details: Across donors, TCR clusters were largely donor specific.

Looked up from germline, CDR1 is SGHRS and CDR2 is YFSETQ. V gave up 0 bases and J gave up 10 bases, with 12 bases separating them. This CDR3 region has 13 residues. This clonotype turned up a few times. The antigen remains undetermined. Overall study findings and caveats: Whether second-wave clones peaking at day 37 were SARS-CoV-2 specific went unconfirmed. Largely, contracting CD4+ clones fell within CM and EM, and contracting CD8+ clones within EMRA.

Constant-segment-primed 5'RACE gave TCR alpha and TCR beta cDNA libraries with sample barcodes and UMIs. TCRdb fed the 5' RACE reads into MiXCR, producing one record per CDR3 protein. The sample lists more than 450,000 distinct CDR3 sequences, roughly 18% occurring once. The sample was PBMCs or a T cell subset sorted from them (not recorded which). This receptor was obtained from an adult woman who had mild COVID-19 (a few samples of this study predate the infection). Cell type and time point are not known. This chain joins TRBV5-1 and TRBJ2-3; D perhaps matches TRBD2 (5 bases). The CDR3 reads CASSLEAVVAQYF. In nucleotides, the CDR3 is TGCGCCAGCAGCTTGGAAGCGGTGGTGGCGCAGTATTTT.